This T cell receptor (beta chain) was sequenced for a study of blood T cell repertoires in COVID-19 (dated by TCRdb to 2020 to 2021). Some background on the complete study: Samples from collaborators originated in the United States, Italy and Spain and spanned both the acute and convalescent phases of COVID-19. The prospective study material was composed of cDNA or gDNA derived from T cells, B-cell-depleted T cells, or PBMCs. Deeply sampled blood TCRbeta repertoires from subjects exposed to, actively infected with, or recovered from COVID-19 were included in the dataset. The repertoires were released in a freely available public database intended as a resource for research on the immune response to SARS-CoV-2. Samples came from the ongoing ImmuneRACE study (first 160 participants) plus 1,254 subjects from 6 global collaborators. Nearly every sample came with metadata listing a de-identified subject ID, COVID-19 status, age in years and sex. HLA class I and class II types, where available, came from metadata supplied by the sample provider rather than from assay-based typing. Overall study outcomes, separate from this receptor: Clinical and demographic metadata were provided uncurated, with the amount varying by source and participant.

Via the germline V gene (reference sequence), CDR1 is GTSNPN and CDR2 SVGIG. V is shortened by 0 bases, J by 3 bases, and the region joining them spans 11 bases. Its CDR3 holds 14 amino acids, cysteine through phenylalanine. The DNA shown is the 42-base CDR3, in frame from base 1. Participants in the prospective study were enrolled through a virtual design, were aged about 18 to 89 years, and lived in some 24 United States geographic areas. To assign participants to cohorts, the prospective study relied on clinical history that participants themselves reported in a screening survey and a study questionnaire. Mobile phlebotomists in the prospective study collected whole blood, serum and a nasopharyngeal or oropharyngeal swab from every participant. Prospective study participants could optionally give additional blood draws and questionnaires over an approximately 2-month period. Blood samples from the prospective study were shipped frozen or at room temperature prior to DNA extraction.

TCRbeta CDR3 regions were amplified from genomic DNA by means of the immunoSEQ Assay, a bias-controlled multiplex PCR. In the paper's pipeline: The number of nucleated cells in each sample was estimated by amplification of reference gene primers within the assay. To quantify the absolute abundance of each unique TCRbeta CDR3 rearrangement, sequence reads were collapsed and filtered. For each sample, productive Simpson clonality was calculated as the square root of Simpson's diversity index across productive rearrangements. TCRdb retrieved this table from immuneACCESS and kept in-frame rearrangements only. Not all clones are present; in checked studies, unresolved V genes account for under half, and no reason is known for the remainder. V, J and clone size derive from that table, while D and trimming were established from the DNA sequence. The sample table holds 200,000 to 300,000 clones, of which about nine tenths were seen once. More than 1% of the sample lies in the top ten.

Remarks on this clone: The antigen it recognizes is unknown. The sample holds no much larger clone one base away, and base qualities are not on file.

The sample consisted of PBMCs or T cells enriched from blood (not recorded which). The TCR was taken from a woman aged 40 to 50 with acute COVID-19. The chain is encoded by TRBV30 joined to TRBJ1-1; too little of a D gene remains to name it. CDR3 protein: CAWSVSMGDTEAFF. The nucleotides read TGTGCCTGGAGTGTATCAATGGGCGACACTGAAGCTTTCTTT. The full variable domain, with segments outside the CDR3 supplied by the reference TRBV30 and TRBJ1-1 proteins, appears as SQTIHQWPATLVQPVGSPLSLECTVEGTSNPNLYWYRQAAGRGLQLLFYSVGIGQISSEVPQNLSASRPQDRQFILSSKKLLLSDSGFYLCAWSVSMGDTEAFFGQGTRLTVV.